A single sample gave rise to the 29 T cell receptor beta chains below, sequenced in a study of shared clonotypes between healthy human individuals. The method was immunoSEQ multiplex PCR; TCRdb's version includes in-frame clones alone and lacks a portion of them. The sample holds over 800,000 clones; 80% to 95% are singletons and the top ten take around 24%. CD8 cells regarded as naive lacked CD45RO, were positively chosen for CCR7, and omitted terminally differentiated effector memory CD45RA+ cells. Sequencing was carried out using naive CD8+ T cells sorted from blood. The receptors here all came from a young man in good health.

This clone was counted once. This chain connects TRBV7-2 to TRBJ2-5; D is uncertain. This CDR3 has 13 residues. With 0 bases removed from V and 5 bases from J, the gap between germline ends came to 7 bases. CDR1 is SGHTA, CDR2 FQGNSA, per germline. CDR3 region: CASSLAGKETQYF. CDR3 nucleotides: TGTGCCAGCAGCTTAGCGGGGAAGGAGACCCAGTACTTC.

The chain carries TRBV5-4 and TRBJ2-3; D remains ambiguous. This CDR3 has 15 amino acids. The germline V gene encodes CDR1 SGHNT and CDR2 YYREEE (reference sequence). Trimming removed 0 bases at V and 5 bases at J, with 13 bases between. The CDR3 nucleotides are TGTGCCAGCAGCTTGGTAGTGAGCCAGCGAGATACGCAGTATTTT. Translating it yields CASSLVVSQRDTQYF. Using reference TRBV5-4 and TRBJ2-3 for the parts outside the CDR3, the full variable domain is ETGVTQSPTHLIKTRGQQVTLRCSSQSGHNTVSWYQQALGQGPQFIFQYYREEENGRGNFPPRFSGLQFPNYSSELNVNALELDDSALYLCASSLVVSQRDTQYFGPGTRLTVL.

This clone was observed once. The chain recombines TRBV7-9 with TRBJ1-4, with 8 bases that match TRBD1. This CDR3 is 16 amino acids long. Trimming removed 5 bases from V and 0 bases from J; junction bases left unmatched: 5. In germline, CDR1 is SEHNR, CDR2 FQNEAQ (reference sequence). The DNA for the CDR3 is TGTGCCAGCAGCAAAATACAGGGGGCAACTAATGAAAAACTGTTTTTT. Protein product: CASSKIQGATNEKLFF. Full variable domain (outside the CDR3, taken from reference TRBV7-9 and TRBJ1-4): DTGVSQNPRHKITKRGQNVTFRCDPISEHNRLYWYRQTLGQGPEFLTYFQNEAQLEKSRLLSDRFSAERPKGSFSTLEIQRTEQGDSAMYLCASSKIQGATNEKLFFGSGTQLSVL.

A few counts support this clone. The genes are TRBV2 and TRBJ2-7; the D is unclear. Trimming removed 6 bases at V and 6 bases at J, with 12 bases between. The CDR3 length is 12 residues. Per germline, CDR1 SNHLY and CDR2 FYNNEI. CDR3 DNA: TGTGCCAGCAGAGGGTCCCCTTCCGAGCAGTACTTC. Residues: CASRGSPSEQYF.

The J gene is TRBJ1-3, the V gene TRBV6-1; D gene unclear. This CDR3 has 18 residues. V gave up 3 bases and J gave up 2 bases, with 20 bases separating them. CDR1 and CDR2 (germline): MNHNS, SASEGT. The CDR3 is CASSDTRPGERPGNTIYF. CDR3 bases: TGTGCCAGCAGTGACACCAGACCGGGAGAGCGACCTGGAAACACCATATATTTT.

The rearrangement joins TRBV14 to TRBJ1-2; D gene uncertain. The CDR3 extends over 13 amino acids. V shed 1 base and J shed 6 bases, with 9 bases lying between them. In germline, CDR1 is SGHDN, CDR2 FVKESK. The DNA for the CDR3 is TGTGCCAGCAGCCAAGTCCTCTGGGATGGCTACACCTTC. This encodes CASSQVLWDGYTF.

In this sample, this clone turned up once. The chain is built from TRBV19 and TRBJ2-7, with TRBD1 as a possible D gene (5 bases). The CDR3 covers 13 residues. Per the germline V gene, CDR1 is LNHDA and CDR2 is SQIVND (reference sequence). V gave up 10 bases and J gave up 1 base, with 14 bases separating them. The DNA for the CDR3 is TGTGCCACCACAGGTCAGGGATCCTACGAGCAGTACTTC. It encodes CATTGQGSYEQYF.

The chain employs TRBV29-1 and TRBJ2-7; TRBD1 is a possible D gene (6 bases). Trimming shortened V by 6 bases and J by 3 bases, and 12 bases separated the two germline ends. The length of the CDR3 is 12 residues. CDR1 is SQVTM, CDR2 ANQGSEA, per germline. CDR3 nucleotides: TGCAGCGTGCCGGGACACTACTACGAGCAGTACTTC. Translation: CSVPGHYYEQYF.

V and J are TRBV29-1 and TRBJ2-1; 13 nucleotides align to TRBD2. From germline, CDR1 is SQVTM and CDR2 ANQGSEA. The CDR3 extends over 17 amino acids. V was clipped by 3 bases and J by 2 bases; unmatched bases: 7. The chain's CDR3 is CSVDPELAGGPYNEQFF. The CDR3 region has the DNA TGCAGCGTTGATCCAGAACTAGCGGGAGGGCCCTACAATGAGCAGTTCTTC.

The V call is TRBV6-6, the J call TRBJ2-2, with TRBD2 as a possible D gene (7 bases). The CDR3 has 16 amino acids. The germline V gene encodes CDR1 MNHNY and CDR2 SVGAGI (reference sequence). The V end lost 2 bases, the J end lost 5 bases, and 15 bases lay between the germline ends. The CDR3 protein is CASSYGGALQTGELFF. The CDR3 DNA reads TGTGCCAGCAGTTACGGGGGGGCCCTTCAGACCGGGGAGCTGTTTTTT.

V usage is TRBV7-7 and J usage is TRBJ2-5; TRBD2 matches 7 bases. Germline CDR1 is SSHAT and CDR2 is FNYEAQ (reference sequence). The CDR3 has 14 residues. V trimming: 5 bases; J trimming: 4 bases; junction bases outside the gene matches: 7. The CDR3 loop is CASSLRPGGETQYF. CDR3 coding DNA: TGTGCCAGCAGCCTGAGGCCGGGGGGAGAGACCCAGTACTTC.

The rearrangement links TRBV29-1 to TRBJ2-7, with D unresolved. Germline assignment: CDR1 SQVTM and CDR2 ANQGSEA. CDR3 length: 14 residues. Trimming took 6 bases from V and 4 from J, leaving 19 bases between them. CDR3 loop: CSVSPVEEGYEQYF. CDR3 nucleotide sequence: TGCAGCGTGTCTCCCGTAGAGGAAGGTTACGAGCAGTACTTC.

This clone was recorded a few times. The CDR3 here is CAASRSYEQYF. The DNA for the CDR3 is TGTGCCGCATCCCGGTCGTACGAGCAGTACTTC. The chain carries TRBV28 and TRBJ2-7, with D unclear. In germline, CDR1 is MDHEN, CDR2 SYDVKM. Trimming removed 11 bases from V and 4 bases from J, with 12 bases in between. The CDR3 totals 11 residues.

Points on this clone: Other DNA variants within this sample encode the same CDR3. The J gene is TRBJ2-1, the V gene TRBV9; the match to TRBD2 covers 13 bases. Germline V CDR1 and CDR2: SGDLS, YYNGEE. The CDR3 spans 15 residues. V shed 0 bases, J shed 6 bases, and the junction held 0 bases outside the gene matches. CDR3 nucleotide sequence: TGTGCCAGCAGCGTAGGGACTAGCGGGAGCAATGAGCAGTTCTTC. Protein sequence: CASSVGTSGSNEQFF.

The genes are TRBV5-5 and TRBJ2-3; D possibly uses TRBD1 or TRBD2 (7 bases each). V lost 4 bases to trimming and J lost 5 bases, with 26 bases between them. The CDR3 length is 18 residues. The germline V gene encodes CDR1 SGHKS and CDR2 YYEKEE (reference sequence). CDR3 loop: CASSPRTGDLAERDTQYF. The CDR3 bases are TGTGCCAGCAGCCCTCGGACAGGAGATCTAGCGGAACGAGATACGCAGTATTTT.

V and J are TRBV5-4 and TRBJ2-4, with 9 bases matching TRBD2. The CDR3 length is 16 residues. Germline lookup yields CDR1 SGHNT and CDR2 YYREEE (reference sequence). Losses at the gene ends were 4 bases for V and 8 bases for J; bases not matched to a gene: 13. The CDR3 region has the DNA TGTGCCAGCAGCAACCTGGGCGGACTAGCGTTGGACATTCAGTACTTC. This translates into CASSNLGGLALDIQYF.

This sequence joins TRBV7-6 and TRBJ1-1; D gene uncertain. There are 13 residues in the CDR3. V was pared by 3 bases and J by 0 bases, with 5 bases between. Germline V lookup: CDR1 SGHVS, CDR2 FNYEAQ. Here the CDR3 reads CASSFGMNTEAFF. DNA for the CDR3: TGTGCCAGCAGCTTCGGGATGAACACTGAAGCTTTCTTT.

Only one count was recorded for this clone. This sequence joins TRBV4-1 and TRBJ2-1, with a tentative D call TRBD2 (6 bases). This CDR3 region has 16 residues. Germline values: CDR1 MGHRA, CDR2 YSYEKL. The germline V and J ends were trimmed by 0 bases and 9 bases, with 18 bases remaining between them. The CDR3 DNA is TGCGCCAGCAGCCAAGAAAATCGGGAGATGGGCAGTGAGCAGTTCTTC. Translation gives CASSQENREMGSEQFF.

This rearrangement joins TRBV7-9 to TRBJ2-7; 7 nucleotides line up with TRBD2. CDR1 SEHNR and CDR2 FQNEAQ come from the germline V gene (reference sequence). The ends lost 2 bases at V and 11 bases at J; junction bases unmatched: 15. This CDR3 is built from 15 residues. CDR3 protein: CASSLTSESNYLEYF. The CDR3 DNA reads TGTGCCAGCAGCTTAACTAGCGAATCGAATTACTTAGAGTACTTC.

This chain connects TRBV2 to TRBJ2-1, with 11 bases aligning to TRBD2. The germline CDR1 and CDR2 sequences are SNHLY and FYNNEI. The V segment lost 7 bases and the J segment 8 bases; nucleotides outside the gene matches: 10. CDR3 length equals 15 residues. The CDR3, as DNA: TGTGCCAGCAACCCGGGGACTAGCGGCGACGATGAGCAGTTCTTC. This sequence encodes CASNPGTSGDDEQFF.

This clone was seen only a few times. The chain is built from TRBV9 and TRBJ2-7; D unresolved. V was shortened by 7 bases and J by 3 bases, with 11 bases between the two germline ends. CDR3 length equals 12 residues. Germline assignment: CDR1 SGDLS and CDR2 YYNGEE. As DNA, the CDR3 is TGTGCCAGCGGGCTTGGCGACTACGAGCAGTACTTC. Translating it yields CASGLGDYEQYF.

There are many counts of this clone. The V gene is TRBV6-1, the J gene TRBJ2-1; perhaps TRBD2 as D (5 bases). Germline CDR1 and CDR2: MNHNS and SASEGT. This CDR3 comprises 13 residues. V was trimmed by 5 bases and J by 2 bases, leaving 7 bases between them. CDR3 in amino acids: CASSRGTYNEQFF. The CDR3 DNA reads TGTGCCAGCAGTCGGGGAACCTACAATGAGCAGTTCTTC.

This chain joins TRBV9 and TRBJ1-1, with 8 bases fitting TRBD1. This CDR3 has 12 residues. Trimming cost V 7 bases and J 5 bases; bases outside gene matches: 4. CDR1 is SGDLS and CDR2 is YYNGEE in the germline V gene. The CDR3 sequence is CASQGAGTEAFF. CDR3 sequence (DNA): TGTGCCAGCCAGGGGGCGGGAACTGAAGCTTTCTTT.

DNA for the CDR3: TGTGCCAGCGGTCAAGCCTACGAGCAGTACTTC. Encoded protein: CASGQAYEQYF. The chain carries TRBV9 and TRBJ2-7; no clear D gene. V was trimmed by 7 bases and J by 2 bases, leaving 7 bases between them. CDR1 SGDLS and CDR2 YYNGEE come from the germline V gene. The CDR3 has 11 residues.

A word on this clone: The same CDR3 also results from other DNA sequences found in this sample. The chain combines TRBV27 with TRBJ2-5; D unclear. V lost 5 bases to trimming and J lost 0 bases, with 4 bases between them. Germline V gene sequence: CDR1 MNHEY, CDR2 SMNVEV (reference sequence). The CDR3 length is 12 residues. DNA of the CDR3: TGTGCCAGCAGTCCGGACCAAGAGACCCAGTACTTC. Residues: CASSPDQETQYF.

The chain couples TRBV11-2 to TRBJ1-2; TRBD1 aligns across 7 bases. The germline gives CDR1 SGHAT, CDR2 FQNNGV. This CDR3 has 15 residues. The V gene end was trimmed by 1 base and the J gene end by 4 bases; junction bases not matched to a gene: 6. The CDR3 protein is CASSLARQGFYGYTF. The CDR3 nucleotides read TGTGCCAGCAGCTTAGCCCGACAGGGATTCTATGGCTACACCTTC.

CDR3 nucleotide sequence: TGTGCCAGCAGTTACTCAGGGCGGCAGCCCCAGCATTTT. It codes for CASSYSGRQPQHF. This sequence joins TRBV6-5 and TRBJ1-5, with D hard to call. Germline V gives CDR1 MNHEY, CDR2 SVGAGI. The V gene lost 0 bases and the J gene lost 7 bases, with 7 bases spanning the gap. This CDR3 contains 13 residues.

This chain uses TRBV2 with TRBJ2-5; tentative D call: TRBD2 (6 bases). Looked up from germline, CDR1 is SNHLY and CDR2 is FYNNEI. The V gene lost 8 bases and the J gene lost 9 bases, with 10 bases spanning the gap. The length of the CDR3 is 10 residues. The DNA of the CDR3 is TGTGCCAGCGGGGGGATCTCCCAGTACTTC. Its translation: CASGGISQYF.

The chain's CDR3 is CASSLYGLEANVLTF. For the CDR3, the DNA is TGTGCCAGCAGTTTATACGGTCTCGAAGCCAACGTCCTGACTTTC. V is TRBV28 and J is TRBJ2-6; D unclear. Germline V gene data show CDR1 as MDHEN and CDR2 as SYDVKM. V dropped 1 base and J dropped 7 bases, with 11 bases sitting between them. This CDR3 comprises 15 residues.